Detailed here is one T cell receptor (beta chain). Antigen: not known. The CDR3 extends over 16 amino acids. CDR1 and CDR2 from the germline V gene are SGHNT and YYREEE (reference sequence). Deletions cut 4 bases from V and 4 bases from J, with 15 bases between. Treatment: roughly 10-day PBMC culture with coronavirus spike peptide pools or control peptides (ViraFEST assay). The data were taken from a study of vaccination and CD4 T cells after COVID-19. Looking at the study overall: Convalescent cases comprised fewer than ten mild and one severe, all SARS-CoV-2 positive by nasal swab PCR. Investigators stimulated cells with overlapping spike peptides drawn from SARS-CoV-2, HCoV-NL63, HCoV-OC43 and HCoV-229E. Broader study findings: The analysis of convalescent patients involved relatively few individuals and lacked early post-infection timepoints.

Cultured CD4+ T-cell DNA underwent Oncomine TCR Beta short-read sequencing. MiXCR, applied by TCRdb to the PCR reads, yields one record per CDR3 protein. This table has 15,000 to 20,000 distinct CDR3 sequences, 55% to 85% appearing once. Sequenced input: CD4+ T cells from blood, cultured in vitro. The chain joins TRBV5-4 to TRBJ2-6, with a possible D match to TRBD2 (6 bases). This clonotype was sampled from a human donor who had recovered from COVID-19. CDR3 in DNA: TGTGCCAGCAGCCGGCCGGCGGGAACGGGGGCCAACGTCCTGACTTTC. This gives the protein CASSRPAGTGANVLTF.